This T cell receptor (beta chain) was sequenced during a study of post-analysis software for immune sequencing data (dated by TCRdb to between 2014 and 2017). For context, the study as a whole: Relapsing-remitting, secondary progressive and progressive-relapsing multiple sclerosis were recorded as disease courses, and subtype annotation was lacking for some patients. Patient repertoires were compared against roughly 12 previously published healthy control repertoires from donors aged roughly 6 to 28 years. A subset of samples was prepared in parallel using single-end sample barcoding, then pooled and co-amplified after Illumina adapter ligation.

Regarding this clonotype: The antigen it recognizes is unknown. Per-base quality was not reported, and no clone a single base away is much larger than it.

To demonstrate the VDJtools post-analysis software, the study profiled TCR beta repertoires from the peripheral blood of 10 to 15 young patients with multiple sclerosis. Multiple sclerosis patients were children and adolescents aged about 6 to 15 years. Broader findings and caveats from the paper: The multiple sclerosis patient group was slightly younger than the control group. A few TRBV segments, including TRBV5-6, TRBV5-1 and TRBV20-1, were significantly more frequent in patients than controls. Multiple sclerosis patients had significantly lower normalized Chao1 diversity than controls, a result that suggests substantial peripheral T-cell clonal expansion. When samples were clustered directly using the F measure, samples prepared in the same batch co-clustered strongly, which prompted a batch-effect correction.

To prepare the library, PCR was applied. Sequencing relied on an Illumina HiSeq 2500. To reduce PCR and sequencing biases, unique molecular identifiers were built into the TCR beta cDNA libraries. Every 1 to 10 million input T cells yielded approximately 500,000 cDNA molecules, meaning each molecule approximated one T cell. Patient libraries were prepared and sequenced with the same protocol used for the earlier healthy control dataset. Within a given batch, samples were prepared together, multiplexed and sequenced on the same HiSeq lane. In the source study's methods: MIGEC handled the raw barcoded reads, throwing out single-read molecular identifier groups before consensus assembly and CDR3 extraction. VDJtools was used for post-analysis of the clonotype tables, with diversity normalized by down-sampling every dataset to the smallest sample size. In repertoire overlap clustering, CDR3 amino acid sequences, but not nucleotide sequences, were matched to correct batch-related cross-sample contamination. Using fastp trimming at Q25 and MiXCR clonotype assembly, TCRdb reanalyzed the public sequencing data and kept in-frame beta chains. Identical CDR3 protein sequences are pooled into one entry, listed with their most common genes and DNA. These V and J calls originate from TCRdb's pipeline instead of the authors' own analysis. The sample table lists more than 450,000 distinct CDR3 sequences, around 44% of them with a count of one. Roughly 1.7% of the sample belongs to the ten largest clones.

V is shortened by 2 bases, J by 3 bases, and the region joining them spans 14 bases. CDR3 length: 15 amino acids, cysteine to phenylalanine. The entry retains the CDR3 DNA only, 45 bases that are in frame from base 1. From the germline V gene, CDR1 is SGHRS and CDR2 is YFSETQ. The V gene is TRBV5-1 and the J gene is TRBJ1-2; there is no confident call for the D gene. Specimen: blood. The receptor was isolated from a girl aged 10-17 years with multiple sclerosis. The sequenced DNA: TGCGCCAGCAGCTTAACCGCGATTCGGCACTATGGCTACACCTTC. It translates to CASSLTAIRHYGYTF.